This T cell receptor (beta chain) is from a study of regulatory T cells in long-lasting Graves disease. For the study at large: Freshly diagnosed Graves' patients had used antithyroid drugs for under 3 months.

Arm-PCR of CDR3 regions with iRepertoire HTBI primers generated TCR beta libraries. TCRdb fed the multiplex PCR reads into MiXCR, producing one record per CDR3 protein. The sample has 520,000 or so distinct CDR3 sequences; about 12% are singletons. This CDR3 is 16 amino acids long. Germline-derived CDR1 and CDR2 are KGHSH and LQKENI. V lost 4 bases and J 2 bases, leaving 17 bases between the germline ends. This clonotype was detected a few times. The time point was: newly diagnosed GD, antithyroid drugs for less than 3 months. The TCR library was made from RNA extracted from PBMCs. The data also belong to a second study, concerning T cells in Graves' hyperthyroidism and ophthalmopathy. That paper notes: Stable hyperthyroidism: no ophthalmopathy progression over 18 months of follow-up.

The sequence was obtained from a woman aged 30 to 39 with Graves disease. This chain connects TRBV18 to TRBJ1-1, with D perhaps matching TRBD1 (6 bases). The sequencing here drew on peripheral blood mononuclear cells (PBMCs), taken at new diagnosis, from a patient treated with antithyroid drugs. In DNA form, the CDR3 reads TGTGCCAGCTCACTCCACTCCGGGACACCTAACACTGAAGCTTTCTTT. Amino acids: CASSLHSGTPNTEAFF.